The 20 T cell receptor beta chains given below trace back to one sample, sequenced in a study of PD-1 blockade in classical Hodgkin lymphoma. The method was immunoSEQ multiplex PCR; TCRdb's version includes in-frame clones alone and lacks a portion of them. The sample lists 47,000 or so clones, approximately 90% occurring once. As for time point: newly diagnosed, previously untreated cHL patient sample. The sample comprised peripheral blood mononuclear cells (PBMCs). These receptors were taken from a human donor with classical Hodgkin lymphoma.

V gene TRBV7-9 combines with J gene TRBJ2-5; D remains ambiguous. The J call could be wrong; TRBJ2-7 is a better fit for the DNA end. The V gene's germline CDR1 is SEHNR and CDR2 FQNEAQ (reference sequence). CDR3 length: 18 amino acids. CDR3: CASSPFWSYREASYEQYF. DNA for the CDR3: TGTGCCAGCAGTCCCTTCTGGTCCTATAGAGAAGCGTCCTACGAGCAGTACTTC.

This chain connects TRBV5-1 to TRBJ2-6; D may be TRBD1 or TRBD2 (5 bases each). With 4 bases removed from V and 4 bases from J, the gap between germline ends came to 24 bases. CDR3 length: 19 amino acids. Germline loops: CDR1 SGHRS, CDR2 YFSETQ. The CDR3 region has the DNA TGCGCCAGCAGCGTAAAACCGGGGCTCGGCTCTCTCGGGGCCAACGTCCTGACTTTC. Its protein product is CASSVKPGLGSLGANVLTF.

The CDR3 sequence: CSVIPSTDTQYF. The CDR3 region has the DNA TGCAGCGTTATACCAAGCACAGATACGCAGTATTTT. The V gene is TRBV29-1, the J gene TRBJ2-3; D not certain. CDR1 and CDR2 from the germline V gene are SQVTM and ANQGSEA. This CDR3 is 12 amino acids long. V was clipped by 5 bases and J by 0 bases, with 6 bases between them.

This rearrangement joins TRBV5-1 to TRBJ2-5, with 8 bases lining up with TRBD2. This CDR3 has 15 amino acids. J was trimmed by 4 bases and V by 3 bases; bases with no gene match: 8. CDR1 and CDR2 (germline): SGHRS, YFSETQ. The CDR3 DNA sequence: TGCGCCAGCAGCTCCGGCGGGAGGTTCGGAGAGACCCAGTACTTC. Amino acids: CASSSGGRFGETQYF.

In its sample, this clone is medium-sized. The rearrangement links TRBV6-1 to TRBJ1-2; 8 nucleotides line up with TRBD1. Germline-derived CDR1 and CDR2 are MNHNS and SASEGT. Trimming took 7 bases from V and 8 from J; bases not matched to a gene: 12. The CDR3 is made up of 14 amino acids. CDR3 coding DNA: TGTGCCAGCACCGAAGCTGCAGGGGGCCGCGGCTACACCTTC. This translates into CASTEAAGGRGYTF.

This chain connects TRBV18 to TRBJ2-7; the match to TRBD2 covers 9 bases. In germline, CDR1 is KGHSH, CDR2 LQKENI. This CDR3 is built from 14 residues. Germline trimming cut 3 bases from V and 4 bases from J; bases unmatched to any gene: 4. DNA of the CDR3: TGTGCCAGCTCACCGGGGCTAGCGGGATACGAGCAGTACGTC. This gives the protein CASSPGLAGYEQYV.

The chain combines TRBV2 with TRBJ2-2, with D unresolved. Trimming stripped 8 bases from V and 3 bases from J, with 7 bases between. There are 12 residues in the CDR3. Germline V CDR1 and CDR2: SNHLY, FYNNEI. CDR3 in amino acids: CASGQDTGELFF. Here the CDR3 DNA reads TGTGCCAGCGGTCAGGACACCGGGGAGCTGTTTTTT. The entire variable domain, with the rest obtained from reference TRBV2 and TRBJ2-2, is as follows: EPEVTQTPSHQVTQMGQEVILRCVPISNHLYFYWYRQILGQKVEFLVSFYNNEISEKSEIFDDQFSVERPDGSNFTLKIRSTKLEDSAMYFCASGQDTGELFFGEGSRLTVL.

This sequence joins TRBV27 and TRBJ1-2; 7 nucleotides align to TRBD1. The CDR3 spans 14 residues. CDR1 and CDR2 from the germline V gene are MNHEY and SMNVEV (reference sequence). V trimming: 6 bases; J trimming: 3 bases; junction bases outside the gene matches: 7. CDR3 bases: TGTGCCAGCAGGATCAACAGGGGTGACTATGGCTACACCTTC. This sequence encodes CASRINRGDYGYTF.

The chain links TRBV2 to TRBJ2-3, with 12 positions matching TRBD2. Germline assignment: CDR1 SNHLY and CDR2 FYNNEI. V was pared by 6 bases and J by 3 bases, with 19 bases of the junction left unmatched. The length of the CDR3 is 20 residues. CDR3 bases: TGTGCCAGCAGCCTAATTCGACTAGCGGGAGTCCCCCAAGGGACAGATACGCAGTATTTT. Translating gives CASSLIRLAGVPQGTDTQYF.

For the CDR3, the DNA is TGCGCCAGCAGCGACAGAAGAGAAGCTTTCTTT. It translates to CASSDRREAFF. This chain connects TRBV10-2 to TRBJ1-1, with D perhaps TRBD1 (5 bases). CDR1 is WSHSY and CDR2 is SAAADI in the germline V gene. This CDR3 region has 11 residues. The V gene lost 6 bases and the J gene lost 8 bases, with 10 bases spanning the gap.

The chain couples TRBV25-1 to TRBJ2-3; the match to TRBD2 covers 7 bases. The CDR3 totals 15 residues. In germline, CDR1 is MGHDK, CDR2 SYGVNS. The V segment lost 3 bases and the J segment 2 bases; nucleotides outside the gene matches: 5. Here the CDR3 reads CASSDTRDYTDTQYF. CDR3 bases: TGTGCCAGCAGTGACACCAGGGACTACACAGATACGCAGTATTTT.

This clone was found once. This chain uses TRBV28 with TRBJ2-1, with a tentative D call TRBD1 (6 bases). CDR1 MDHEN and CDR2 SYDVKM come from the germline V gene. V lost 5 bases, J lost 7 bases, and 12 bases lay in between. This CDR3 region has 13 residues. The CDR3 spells CASSPTGWNEQFF. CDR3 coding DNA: TGTGCCAGCAGTCCCACAGGGTGGAATGAGCAGTTCTTC.

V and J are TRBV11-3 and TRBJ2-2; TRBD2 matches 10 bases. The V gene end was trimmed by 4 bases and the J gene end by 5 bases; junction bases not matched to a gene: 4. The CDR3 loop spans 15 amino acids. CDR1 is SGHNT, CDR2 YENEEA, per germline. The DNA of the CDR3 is TGTGCCAGCAGCTCTAGCGGGAGTGAAACCGGGGAGCTGTTTTTT. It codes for CASSSSGSETGELFF.

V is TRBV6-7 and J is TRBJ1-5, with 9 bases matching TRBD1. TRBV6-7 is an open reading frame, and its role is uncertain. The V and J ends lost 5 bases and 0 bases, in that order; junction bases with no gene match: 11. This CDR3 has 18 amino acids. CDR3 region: CASSQGGQGAYSNQPQHF. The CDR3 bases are TGTGCCAGCAGTCAAGGGGGACAGGGCGCCTATAGCAATCAGCCCCAGCATTTT.

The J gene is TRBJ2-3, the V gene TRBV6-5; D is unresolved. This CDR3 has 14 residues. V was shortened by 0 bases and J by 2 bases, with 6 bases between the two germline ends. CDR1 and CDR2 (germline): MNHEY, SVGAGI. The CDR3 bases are TGTGCCAGCAGTTACTCTTCGGACACAGATACGCAGTATTTT. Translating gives CASSYSSDTDTQYF.

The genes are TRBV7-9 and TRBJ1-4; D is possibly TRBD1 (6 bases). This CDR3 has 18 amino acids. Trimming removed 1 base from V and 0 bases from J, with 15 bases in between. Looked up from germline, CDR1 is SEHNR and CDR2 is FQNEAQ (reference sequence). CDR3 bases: TGTGCCAGCAGCTTAGGTTTAGGGGGTAGTGCAACTAATGAAAAACTGTTTTTT. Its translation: CASSLGLGGSATNEKLFF.

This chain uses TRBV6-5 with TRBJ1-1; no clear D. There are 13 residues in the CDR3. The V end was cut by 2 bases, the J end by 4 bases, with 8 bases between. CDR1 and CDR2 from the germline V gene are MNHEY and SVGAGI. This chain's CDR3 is CASSYHGRTEAFF. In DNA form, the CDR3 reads TGTGCCAGCAGTTACCATGGACGCACTGAAGCTTTCTTT.

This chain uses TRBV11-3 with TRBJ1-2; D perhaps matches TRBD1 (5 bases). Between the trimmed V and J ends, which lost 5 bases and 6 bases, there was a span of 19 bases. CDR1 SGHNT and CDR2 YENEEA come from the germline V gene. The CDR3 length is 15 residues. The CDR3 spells CASSASTGLGDGYTF. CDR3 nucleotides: TGTGCCAGCAGCGCCTCAACAGGCCTGGGGGATGGCTACACCTTC.

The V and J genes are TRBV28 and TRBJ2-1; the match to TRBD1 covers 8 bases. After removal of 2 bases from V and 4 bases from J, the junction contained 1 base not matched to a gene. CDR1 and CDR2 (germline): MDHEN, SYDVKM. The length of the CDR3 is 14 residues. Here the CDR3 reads CASSLDRGYNEQFF. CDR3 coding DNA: TGTGCCAGCAGTTTAGACAGGGGTTACAATGAGCAGTTCTTC.

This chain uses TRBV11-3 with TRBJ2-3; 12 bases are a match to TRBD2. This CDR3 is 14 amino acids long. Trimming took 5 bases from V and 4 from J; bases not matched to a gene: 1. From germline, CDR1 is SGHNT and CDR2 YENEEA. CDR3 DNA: TGTGCCAGCAGCCGACTAGCGGGAGCAGATACGCAGTATTTT. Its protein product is CASSRLAGADTQYF. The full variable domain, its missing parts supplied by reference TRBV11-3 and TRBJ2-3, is EAGVVQSPRYKIIEKKQPVAFWCNPISGHNTLYWYLQNLGQGPELLIRYENEEAVDDSQLPKDRFSAERLKGVDSTLKIQPAELGDSAVYLCASSRLAGADTQYFGPGTRLTVL.